This TCR beta chain was captured in a study of T-cell reconstitution after alpha-beta-depleted transplantation in children. Looked up from germline, CDR1 is SGHTA and CDR2 is FQGNSA. The CDR3 runs 17 residues. The V end lost 0 bases, the J end lost 0 bases, and 14 bases lay between the germline ends. Library preparation (for TCRbeta) was performed with unique molecular identifiers. TCRdb reanalysed the PCR reads using MiXCR and keeps one entry per CDR3 protein. The table shows around 580,000 distinct CDR3 sequences, with 27% occurring only once. The input for sequencing was PBMCs, taken before TCRalphabeta/CD19-depleted stem cell transplant. The rearrangement links TRBV7-2 to TRBJ1-1; D remains ambiguous. This sequence originates from a boy younger than two with Wiskott-Aldrich syndrome, due to receive a stem cell transplant. The CDR3 is CASSLAGSLSMNTEAFF. The CDR3 bases are TGTGCCAGCAGCTTAGCTGGCAGCCTTTCCATGAACACTGAAGCTTTCTTT.